The 21 T cell receptor beta chains below all came from one sample that was sequenced in a study of blood T cell repertoires in COVID-19. Clones were sequenced by immunoSEQ multiplex PCR, and TCRdb holds only the in-frame ones, with some missing. The sample contains about 180,000 clones, 70% to 85% of which appear only once. Sequencing input: peripheral blood. The receptors stem from an elderly woman with acute or convalescent COVID-19.

The chain combines TRBV10-3 with TRBJ1-1; 7 bases match TRBD1. Germline V CDR1 and CDR2: ENHRY, SYGVKD. The CDR3 sequence is 14 residues long. Trimming cost V 4 bases and J 4 bases; bases outside gene matches: 6. CDR3 nucleotide sequence: TGTGCCATCAGTGGGGATCCAGGGGGCACTGAAGCTTTCTTT. Protein: CAISGDPGGTEAFF.

This chain uses TRBV19 with TRBJ1-2; 9 bases fit TRBD1. Losses at the gene ends were 4 bases for V and 6 bases for J; bases not matched to a gene: 9. Germline values: CDR1 LNHDA, CDR2 SQIVND (reference sequence). The CDR3 has 15 amino acids. CDR3 sequence reads: CASSTPGTGSDGYTF. The CDR3 DNA reads as TGTGCCAGTAGTACCCCCGGGACAGGGAGTGATGGCTACACCTTC.

On this clone: It is likely a read error: a sequence one base away is far more abundant. This chain uses TRBV7-2 with TRBJ2-5; TRBD1 agrees at 7 bases. The V and J ends lost 2 bases and 4 bases, in that order; junction bases with no gene match: 1. Germline CDR1 reads SGHTA; CDR2 reads FQGNSA. The CDR3 contains 13 residues. CDR3 DNA sequence: TGTGCCAGCAGCTTAACAGGGGTAGAGACCCAGTACTTC. This translates into CASSLTGVETQYF.

The chain carries TRBV5-8 and TRBJ2-3; no reliable D call. Germline V gene data show CDR1 as SGHTS and CDR2 as YDEGEE. This CDR3 comprises 14 residues. V gave up 1 base and J gave up 2 bases, with 8 bases separating them. CDR3 nucleotides: TGTGCCAGCAGCTTGTCAGGAATCACAGATACGCAGTATTTT. The encoded protein is CASSLSGITDTQYF.

This clone showed up just once. The chain recombines TRBV5-8 with TRBJ2-5; 14 positions match TRBD2. Germline assignment: CDR1 SGHTS and CDR2 YDEGEE. This CDR3 comprises 17 residues. V lost 3 bases, J lost 4 bases, and 8 bases stayed unmatched. For the CDR3, the DNA is TGTGCCAGCAGCTACGGACTAGCGGGGGGTATTGGAGAGACCCAGTACTTC. This encodes CASSYGLAGGIGETQYF.

The CDR3, as DNA: TGCGCCAGCAGCCAGGATACAGGTGGCAATCAGCCCCAGCATTTT. Its translation is CASSQDTGGNQPQHF. The chain has TRBV4-1 and TRBJ1-5; D perhaps matches TRBD1 (5 bases). Trimming took 3 bases from V and 2 from J, leaving 11 bases between them. The CDR3 contains 15 residues. CDR1 MGHRA and CDR2 YSYEKL come from the germline V gene.

This clone was detected only once. The chain joins TRBV12-3 or TRBV12-4 to TRBJ2-5, with D possibly being TRBD2 (5 bases). With 4 bases removed from V and 5 bases from J, the gap between germline ends came to 11 bases. This CDR3 contains 13 residues. CDR3 sequence (DNA): TGTGCCAGCAGTTACCTAGGCGGGGAGACCCAGTACTTC. It specifies CASSYLGGETQYF.

The chain uses TRBV3-1 (or the pseudogene TRBV3-2) and TRBJ1-6, with TRBD1 as a possible D gene (5 bases). The ends were cut back, 4 bases at V and 10 bases at J, with 14 bases in the middle. This CDR3 region has 14 residues. In germline, CDR1 is LGHDT, CDR2 YNNKEL (reference sequence). Here the CDR3 DNA reads TGTGCCAGCAGCCCCTTTTCGACAGTATCACCCCTCCACTTT. It is translated as CASSPFSTVSPLHF.

The CDR3 DNA reads as TGTGCCACCCTAGCGGGAGGGCTGGCAGATACGCAGTATTTT. Its translation is CATLAGGLADTQYF. This chain joins TRBV6-5 and TRBJ2-3, with 12 bases that match TRBD2. With 10 bases clipped from V and 4 bases from J, the junction kept 6 bases outside the gene matches. In germline, CDR1 is MNHEY, CDR2 SVGAGI. There are 14 residues in the CDR3.

The chain is built from TRBV27 and TRBJ1-1; D gene uncertain. V lost 3 bases and J 0 bases, leaving 5 bases between the germline ends. Germline V lookup: CDR1 MNHEY, CDR2 SMNVEV (reference sequence). The CDR3 consists of 13 residues. CDR3 loop: CASSFTVNTEAFF. CDR3 in DNA: TGTGCCAGCAGTTTCACAGTGAACACTGAAGCTTTCTTT.

This clone was detected only a few times. This chain links TRBV18 with TRBJ2-2, with a possible D match to TRBD1 (6 bases). Germline V lookup: CDR1 KGHSH, CDR2 LQKENI. The length of the CDR3 is 15 residues. V was pared by 3 bases and J by 2 bases, with 10 bases between. The chain's CDR3 is CASSPNRANTGELFF. CDR3 coding DNA: TGTGCCAGCTCACCCAACAGGGCTAACACCGGGGAGCTGTTTTTT.

As to this clone: Different DNA sequences within this sample yield the same CDR3. The rearrangement links TRBV2 to TRBJ1-1; 7 bases line up with TRBD1. The V gene end was trimmed by 4 bases and the J gene end by 2 bases; junction bases not matched to a gene: 4. CDR3 length: 14 residues. CDR1 is SNHLY and CDR2 is FYNNEI in the germline V gene. CDR3 sequence reads: CASSVDRVNTEAFF. CDR3 sequence (DNA): TGTGCCAGCAGTGTCGACAGGGTAAACACTGAAGCTTTCTTT.

The genes are TRBV6-2 or TRBV6-3 and TRBJ1-1, with a weak D call TRBD1 (6 bases). The CDR3 length is 12 residues. Germline V gene data show CDR1 as MNHEY and CDR2 as SVGEGT. The germline V and J ends were trimmed by 5 bases and 10 bases, with 14 bases remaining between them. The DNA of the CDR3 is TGTGCCAGCAGTGCGACCCGGACAGCAGCTTTCTTT. Translating it yields CASSATRTAAFF.

The chain couples TRBV7-8 to TRBJ2-5; possibly TRBD1 for D (6 bases). This CDR3 contains 14 residues. Trimming left V 1 base short and J 5 bases short, with 11 bases between. Germline CDR1 is SGHVS and CDR2 is FQNEAQ. This chain's CDR3 is CASSLVQGSETQYF. CDR3 sequence (DNA): TGTGCCAGCAGCTTAGTACAGGGCAGTGAGACCCAGTACTTC.

The rearrangement links TRBV27 to TRBJ1-2, with 7 bases that match TRBD1. Germline CDR1 MNHEY, CDR2 SMNVEV (reference sequence). The CDR3 totals 15 residues. J was trimmed by 1 base and V by 2 bases; bases with no gene match: 4. CDR3 sequence reads: CASSLKGQDNYGYTF. The CDR3 region has the DNA TGTGCCAGCAGTTTAAAAGGACAGGATAACTATGGCTACACCTTC.

The V and J genes are TRBV27 and TRBJ1-1; TRBD1 is a possible D gene (6 bases). The CDR3 contains 15 residues. V was cut by 6 bases and J by 4 bases, with 18 bases left in between. The germline gives CDR1 MNHEY, CDR2 SMNVEV (reference sequence). CDR3 coding DNA: TGTGCCAGCAGGGGGGGGCGGGGACCCAGCACTGAAGCTTTCTTT. Its translation is CASRGGRGPSTEAFF.

The rearrangement uses TRBV10-1 and TRBJ1-2; D remains unclear. Trimming stripped 0 bases from V and 5 bases from J, with 7 bases between. The germline V gene has CDR1 WNHNN and CDR2 SYGVQD (reference sequence). The CDR3 consists of 13 residues. For the CDR3, the DNA is TGCGCCAGCAGTGAGTCATCCCGGTATGGCTACACCTTC. Encoded protein: CASSESSRYGYTF.

The chain is built from TRBV5-4 and TRBJ2-5; 7 bases match TRBD1. CDR3 length: 12 residues. From germline, CDR1 is SGHNT and CDR2 YYREEE (reference sequence). V lost 4 bases to trimming and J lost 9 bases; unmatched junction nucleotides: 6. This chain's CDR3 is CASSADRTAQYF. CDR3 DNA sequence: TGTGCCAGCAGCGCGGACAGGACGGCCCAGTACTTC.

This clone is a singleton in its sample. The gene calls are TRBV23-1 and TRBJ1-6; D call uncertain. TRBV23-1 is an ORF for which the function is uncertain. Trimming shortened V by 4 bases and J by 0 bases, and 10 bases separated the two germline ends. The CDR3 loop spans 16 amino acids. The CDR3: CASSPTVRSYNSPLHF. CDR3 DNA: TGCGCCAGCAGTCCCACGGTCCGCTCCTATAATTCACCCCTCCACTTT.

For the CDR3, the DNA is TGCGCCAGCAGCTTGACAGTCAGTAATTCACCCCTCCACTTT. Its protein product is CASSLTVSNSPLHF. The chain employs TRBV5-1 and TRBJ1-6, with D uncertain. The germline gives CDR1 SGHRS, CDR2 YFSETQ. The CDR3 sequence is 14 residues long. Trimming pared 1 base from V and 6 bases from J, leaving 8 bases between.

The rearrangement links TRBV5-1 to TRBJ1-4; 7 bases align to TRBD1. Germline CDR1 reads SGHRS; CDR2 reads YFSETQ. CDR3 size: 16 residues. Trimming took 0 bases from V and 3 from J; bases not matched to a gene: 5. The CDR3 sequence is CASSLGQGPSNEKLFF. The CDR3 DNA reads TGCGCCAGCAGCTTGGGACAGGGACCATCTAATGAAAAACTGTTTTTT.